This paragraph covers one TCR beta chain sequence. Data came from immunoSEQ multiplex PCR; TCRdb stores just in-frame clones and leaves some out. There are 68,000 or so clones in the sample; roughly 92% occur only once, and just under 3% lies in the top ten. V was clipped by 0 bases and J by 4 bases, with 10 bases between them. The germline gives CDR1 MNHNY, CDR2 SVGAGI (reference sequence). This CDR3 is built from 15 residues. The data are from a study of T cells after somatic rescue of genetic block. The sequenced material came from peripheral blood mononuclear cells (PBMCs). This clonotype was sampled from a man aged 40-49 years. The chain combines TRBV6-6 with TRBJ1-5; no reliable D call. CDR3 in amino acids: CASSYSVAPNQPQHF. The CDR3 nucleotides read TGTGCCAGCAGTTACTCTGTGGCACCTAATCAGCCCCAGCATTTT.